This record covers a single TCR beta chain. There are a few counts of this clonotype. The clone's antigen remains unknown. One base away there is no much larger clone; base qualities are not given. The sample comes from a study of T cells in Graves' hyperthyroidism and ophthalmopathy (dated by TCRdb to the late 2010s). For context, the study as a whole: To identify TCR V-J signatures that set the groups apart, the researchers used a discovery cohort of 100 patients, made up of 40 to 45 with Graves' ophthalmopathy and some 56 with stable Graves' hyperthyroidism. The paper reports TCR Vbeta CDR3 sequencing of more than 120 peripheral blood samples: approximately 43 ophthalmopathy, about 75 hyperthyroidism and about 17 progressor patients. Once sampling was done, hyperthyroidism patients were given methimazole at a starting dose of 30 mg daily, whereas ophthalmopathy patients were given high-dose intravenous methylprednisolone. For training and testing, the 80 to 100 patients in the discovery cohort were randomly divided in a 7:3 ratio. In about six Graves' hyperthyroidism patients, the study also compared T-cell repertoires from thyroid tissue with T-cell repertoires from blood. Whether ophthalmopathy could be predicted prospectively was tested in an independent validation cohort made up of about 20 hyperthyroidism patients plus 17 patients who later progressed to ophthalmopathy.

General conclusions and limits of the study: In validation, the model predicted progression to ophthalmopathy a median of around 6.5 months before onset, with about 70% sensitivity and almost 75% specificity. Ophthalmopathy was separated from stable hyperthyroidism by a 13 V-J signature model, with about 88% sensitivity and roughly 84% specificity obtained in cross-validation and 80%/75% obtained in testing. No statistical method was used to set the sample size in advance, and investigators knew the group allocation. Most expanded thyroid clonotypes (frequency above 0.001) were also found in blood, which suggests that blood repertoires may mirror thyroid immune responses.

The germline V gene (reference sequence) specifies LNHDA as CDR1 and SQIVND as CDR2. V lost 4 bases and J lost 8 bases; the stretch between them is 6 bases long. The CDR3 goes from the cysteine to the phenylalanine over 11 residues. Only CDR3 DNA is held: 33 bases, read in frame from base 1. The TCR beta CDR3 regions were amplified from the RNA transcripts. The first round of RT-PCR for the TCR CDR3 was performed with the HTBI primer set and the Qiagen OneStep RT-PCR kit. The libraries were constructed in a second round of multiplex PCR and then size-selected and purified. Libraries were sequenced paired-end with 100 bp reads on an Illumina HiSeq2000. As for the original processing: SOAPnuke was used to process the raw data, with reads discarded if the reads contained adapters or uncalled bases, had a mean Phred below 15, or lacked an exact constant-primer or identifier match. COPE v1.2.5 was used to merge the high-quality paired reads, and each unique nucleotide sequence was defined as a clonotype. MiTCR v1.1 was used to align the clonotypes against IMGT TRBV, TRBD and TRBJ reference segments. Analysis was restricted to V-J combinations with a frequency above 0.0001, which covered over 98% of repertoires. A TCS score was defined as the ratio between F50 (clonal expansion) and ExV (chaos), using BLOSUM62-based TCRdist between CDR3 peptides within each V-J. Welch's t-statistics and random forest reduced roughly 500 V-J features to 13, which were used in a naive Bayes classifier (R e1071). The similarity between thyroid and blood repertoires was quantified using the Morisita-Horn index. TCRdb applied fastp at Q25 and MiXCR to the public reads, then kept only in-frame beta chains. Each entry is one CDR3 protein sequence, shown with its most common DNA and genes. Clone size and V and J calls follow TCRdb, not the original study. Counted in this sample were 500,000 to 600,000 distinct CDR3 sequences; 40% to 50% of them appeared once. The ten biggest clones cover around two fifths of the sample.

Any patient with an uncontrolled infection, another autoimmune disease, pregnancy or lactation was excluded. Diagnoses were established on the basis of clinical symptoms, serum thyroxine and TRAb, thyroid ultrasound, and orbital computed tomography. Trizol reagent was used to extract total RNA, and RNA quality was then checked on an Agilent 2100 Bioanalyzer. Sequencing was done on a sample of peripheral blood or thyroid tissue (not recorded which). This sequence uses TRBV19 and TRBJ1-5, with the D gene too uncertain to name. The origin of this receptor is an adult woman with Graves' disease, either hyperthyroidism or ophthalmopathy (not recorded which). CDR3 sequence: CASSTGEPQHF. The DNA sequence is as follows: TGTGCCAGTAGTACCGGGGAGCCCCAGCATTTT.